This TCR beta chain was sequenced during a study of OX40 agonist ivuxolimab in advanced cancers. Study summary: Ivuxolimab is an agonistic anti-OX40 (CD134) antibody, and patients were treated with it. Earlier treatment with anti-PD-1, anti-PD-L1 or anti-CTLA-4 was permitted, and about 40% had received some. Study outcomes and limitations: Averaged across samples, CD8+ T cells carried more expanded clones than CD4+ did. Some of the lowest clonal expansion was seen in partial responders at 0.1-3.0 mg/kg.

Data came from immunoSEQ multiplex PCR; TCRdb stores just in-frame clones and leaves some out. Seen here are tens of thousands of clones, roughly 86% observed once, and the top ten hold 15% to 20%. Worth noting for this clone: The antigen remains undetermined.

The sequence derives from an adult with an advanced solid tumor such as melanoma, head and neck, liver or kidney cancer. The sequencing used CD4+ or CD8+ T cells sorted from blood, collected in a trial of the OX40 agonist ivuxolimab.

The CDR3 nucleotides are TGTGCCAGCAGCTGGCCCCGGGAGGTGAACACTGAAGCTTTCTTT. Translation gives CASSWPREVNTEAFF. The chain couples TRBV13 to TRBJ1-1; D unresolved. V was clipped by 4 bases and J by 0 bases, with 12 bases between them. From germline, CDR1 is PRHDT and CDR2 FYEKMQ (reference sequence). CDR3 length: 15 amino acids.